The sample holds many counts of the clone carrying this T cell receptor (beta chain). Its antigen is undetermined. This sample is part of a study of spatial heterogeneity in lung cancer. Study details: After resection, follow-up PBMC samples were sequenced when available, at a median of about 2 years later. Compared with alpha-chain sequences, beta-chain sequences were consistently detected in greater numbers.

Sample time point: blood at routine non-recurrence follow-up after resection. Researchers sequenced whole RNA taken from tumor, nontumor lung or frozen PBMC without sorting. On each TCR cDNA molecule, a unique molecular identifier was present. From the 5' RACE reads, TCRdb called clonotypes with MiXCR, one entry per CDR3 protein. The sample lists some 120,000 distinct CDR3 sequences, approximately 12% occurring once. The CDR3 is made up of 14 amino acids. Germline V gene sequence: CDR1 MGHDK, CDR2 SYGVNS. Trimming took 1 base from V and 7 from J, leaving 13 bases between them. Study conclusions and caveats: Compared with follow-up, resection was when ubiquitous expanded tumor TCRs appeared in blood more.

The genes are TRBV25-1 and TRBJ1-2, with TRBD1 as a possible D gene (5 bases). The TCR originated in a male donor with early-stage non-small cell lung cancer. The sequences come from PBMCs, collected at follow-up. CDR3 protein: CASSESGRVSGYTF. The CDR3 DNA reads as TGTGCCAGCAGTGAATCGGGCAGGGTGAGTGGCTACACCTTC.